What follows describes a single T cell receptor beta chain. Data came from immunoSEQ multiplex PCR; TCRdb stores just in-frame clones and leaves some out. The sample lists millions of clones, 90% to 95% seen once, with 0.13% in the top ten. The CDR3 consists of 16 residues. V gave up 8 bases and J gave up 0 bases, with 16 bases separating them. CDR1 is MNHNY, CDR2 SVGAGI, per germline (reference sequence). The sample belongs to a study of shared clonotypes between healthy human individuals. The rearrangement joins TRBV6-6 to TRBJ1-4; D is unresolved. The TCR was taken from a man between 18 and 35 years old in good health. The sequenced sample was naive CD4+ T cells sorted from blood. The subset denotes: CD45RA+ positively selected. The CDR3 DNA reads as TGTGCCAGCGAGTTTAAGGGAATCGCAACTAATGAAAAACTGTTTTTT. This translates into CASEFKGIATNEKLFF.